This entry lists 10 T cell receptor beta chains sequenced from one sample in a study of regulatory T cells in long-lasting Graves disease. As for time point: newly diagnosed GD, antithyroid drugs for less than 3 months. Isolated PBMC RNA provided the starting material for the TCR library. To make TCR beta libraries, researchers used iRepertoire HTBI primers and Arm-PCR of CDR3 regions. Each CDR3 protein gets one entry after TCRdb re-called the multiplex PCR reads with MiXCR. The sample holds 400,000 to 550,000 distinct CDR3 sequences, 16% seen once. This sample was shared with a second study, whose subject was T cells in Graves' hyperthyroidism and ophthalmopathy.

The specimen comprised peripheral blood mononuclear cells (PBMCs), sampled at new diagnosis, from a patient treated with antithyroid drugs. These receptors all stem from a woman aged 25 to 39 with Graves disease.

This clonotype occurred a few times. This chain joins TRBV11-2 and TRBJ2-1, with 11 bases fitting TRBD2. The V gene end was trimmed by 3 bases and the J gene end by 0 bases; junction bases not matched to a gene: 1. Looked up from germline, CDR1 is SGHAT and CDR2 is FQNNGV. This CDR3 contains 16 residues. In DNA form, the CDR3 reads TGTGCCAGCAGCTTTCTAGCGGGAGGCTCCTACAATGAGCAGTTCTTC. Protein product: CASSFLAGGSYNEQFF.

This clonotype has a handful of counts. This chain joins TRBV11-2 and TRBJ2-3; TRBD2 is a possible D gene (5 bases). V lost 5 bases and J 2 bases, leaving 8 bases between the germline ends. The CDR3 sequence is 13 residues long. Germline CDR1 is SGHAT and CDR2 is FQNNGV. The CDR3 region has the DNA TGTGCCAGCAGCCCGGGATACACAGATACGCAGTATTTT. This codes for CASSPGYTDTQYF.

This clonotype has just one count. J is TRBJ2-3 and V is TRBV11-2, with 11 bases aligning to TRBD1. The CDR3 consists of 15 residues. Germline CDR1 SGHAT, CDR2 FQNNGV. The V segment lost 5 bases and the J segment 4 bases; nucleotides outside the gene matches: 5. The CDR3 DNA follows: TGTGCCAGCAGCCAAGGACAGGGGGCAGCAGATACGCAGTATTTT. Protein: CASSQGQGAADTQYF.

This clonotype was detected many times. J is TRBJ2-1 and V is TRBV7-2; no reliable D call. The CDR3 has 16 amino acids. Germline lookup yields CDR1 SGHTA and CDR2 FQGNSA. V dropped 5 bases and J dropped 0 bases, with 14 bases sitting between them. The CDR3 loop reads CASSPDPAPSYNEQFF. The CDR3, as DNA: TGTGCCAGCAGCCCCGATCCCGCCCCCTCCTACAATGAGCAGTTCTTC.

A note on this clonotype: One junction end does not reproduce the germline sequence, and a read error may be involved. The genes are TRBV5-6 and TRBJ2-7; 12 positions match TRBD2. Germline CDR1 SGHDT, CDR2 YYEEEE. This CDR3 is 14 amino acids long. The CDR3 spells CASSFRDGLAGTHF. The DNA of the CDR3 is TGTGCCAGCAGCTTCAGGGACGGACTAGCGGGAACCCACTTC.

This clonotype was observed many times. J is TRBJ2-1 and V is TRBV27; TRBD2 matches at 10 bases. V trimming: 0 bases; J trimming: 9 bases; junction bases outside the gene matches: 2. The germline gives CDR1 MNHEY, CDR2 SMNVEV (reference sequence). This CDR3 has 14 amino acids. The CDR3 DNA reads TGTGCCAGCAGTTTATCACTAGCGGGGATTGAGCAGTTCTTC. Its protein product is CASSLSLAGIEQFF.

This clonotype has only a few counts. CDR3 sequence: CASSFPSPAGYNEQFF. The CDR3 DNA is TGTGCCAGTAGCTTCCCCAGCCCGGCGGGGTACAATGAGCAGTTCTTC. The V gene is TRBV19, the J gene TRBJ2-1; possibly TRBD2 for D (6 bases). This CDR3 is built from 16 residues. The V end lost 6 bases, the J end lost 4 bases, and 19 bases lay between the germline ends. The germline CDR1 and CDR2 sequences are LNHDA and SQIVND (reference sequence).

A few counts support this clonotype. The chain employs TRBV5-5 and TRBJ2-1, with 8 bases fitting TRBD1. The germline CDR1 and CDR2 sequences are SGHKS and YYEKEE (reference sequence). V trimming: 3 bases; J trimming: 6 bases; junction bases outside the gene matches: 2. The CDR3 runs to 13 residues. The CDR3: CASSWTGLNEQFF. CDR3 bases: TGTGCCAGCAGCTGGACAGGGCTCAATGAGCAGTTCTTC.

This clonotype was detected many times. J is TRBJ2-7 and V is TRBV27; D is unclear. This CDR3 has 11 amino acids. Trimming took off 2 bases at V and 5 bases at J, with 4 bases between the two ends. The germline V gene has CDR1 MNHEY and CDR2 SMNVEV (reference sequence). Here the CDR3 DNA reads TGTGCCAGCAGTTTAAACGACGAGCAGTACTTC. Translated, it gives CASSLNDEQYF.

This chain connects TRBV7-9 to TRBJ2-1; 15 bases match TRBD2. V lost 11 bases to trimming and J lost 7 bases; unmatched junction nucleotides: 3. CDR3 size: 13 residues. Germline loops: CDR1 SEHNR, CDR2 FQNEAQ (reference sequence). CDR3 loop: CAGLAGGLNEQFF. In nucleotides, the CDR3 is TGTGCCGGACTAGCGGGAGGGCTGAATGAGCAGTTCTTC.